This TCR beta chain was retrieved from a study of cytomegalovirus exposure and HLA in healthy donors. General observations from the study: Across donors, most TCRs were seen rarely, yet some public ones were widespread.

Remarks on this clone: No antigen is known for it.

The PCR was carried out with 60 Vbeta primers and 13 Jbeta primers. Clones were sequenced by immunoSEQ multiplex PCR, and TCRdb holds only the in-frame ones, with some missing. In the table there are around 150,000 clones, roughly four fifths of which are singletons. Sequencing input: PBMCs. The clonotype was recovered from a man between 25 and 39 years old in good health and CMV-seropositive.

The CDR3 coding sequence is TGCAGCGTTGCCGGAGACAATCAGCCCCAGCATTTT. Its protein is CSVAGDNQPQHF. The chain links TRBV29-1 to TRBJ1-5, with D unresolved. The CDR3 runs to 12 residues. Germline CDR1 and CDR2: SQVTM and ANQGSEA. V lost 4 bases and J lost 3, with 7 bases in between.